This entry concerns a single T cell receptor (beta chain). The data are from a study of blood T cell repertoires in COVID-19. Overall study: The analysed material was cDNA or gDNA that came from T cells, B-cell-depleted T cells, or PBMCs.

CDR1 and CDR2 (germline): MNHEY, SMNVEV (reference sequence). This CDR3 comprises 15 residues. J lost 6 bases, V lost 0 bases, and 5 bases had no gene match. Sequencing used immunoSEQ multiplex PCR; TCRdb keeps in-frame clones, though not all of them. The table records about 120,000 clones, over 75% of them present only once. This sequence originates from a man aged 50 to 60 with acute or convalescent COVID-19. V and J are TRBV27 and TRBJ2-7; the match to TRBD2 covers 10 bases. The specimen was peripheral blood. The CDR3 protein is CASSLSLAGESEQYF. The DNA for the CDR3 is TGTGCCAGCAGTTTATCGCTAGCGGGAGAGTCCGAGCAGTACTTC.